This entry describes one TCR beta chain. This sample is part of a study of technical replicates of blood from a few donors. Sequencing used immunoSEQ multiplex PCR; TCRdb keeps in-frame clones, though not all of them. The profile shows just over 80,000 clones, 90% to 98% of them singletons. V gave up 3 bases and J gave up 0 bases; unmatched junction bases: 1. This CDR3 is built from 15 residues. In germline, CDR1 is SGDLS, CDR2 YYNGEE. Sequenced: T cells isolated from PBMCs. The gene calls are TRBV9 and TRBJ2-2; 8 nucleotides match TRBD1. The receptor comes from a human donor in good health. The CDR3 coding sequence is TGTGCCAGCAGCGCCAGGGGGCCGAACACCGGGGAGCTGTTTTTT. Protein product: CASSARGPNTGELFF.